Sequencing of this T cell receptor (beta chain) was carried out in a study of tumor-infiltrating lymphocytes in oesophageal squamous cell carcinoma. The CDR3 is made up of 12 amino acids. Germline V gene lookup returns CDR1 MDHEN and CDR2 SYDVKM. Trimming pared 3 bases from V and 3 bases from J, leaving 5 bases between. This clonotype was picked up many times. TCRdb ran MiXCR on the PCR reads and lists one entry per CDR3 protein. The sample includes under 8,500 distinct CDR3 sequences, less than 20% of them seen just once. The TCR was taken from a male donor with esophageal squamous cell carcinoma. Source material: blood. This rearrangement joins TRBV28 to TRBJ2-5; D call uncertain. The CDR3 DNA sequence: TGTGCCAGCAGTTTCGGCAAAGAGACCCAGTACTTC. Translation gives CASSFGKETQYF. Supplemented by reference TRBV28 and TRBJ2-5, the full variable domain reads DVKVTQSSRYLVKRTGEKVFLECVQDMDHENMFWYRQDPGLGLRLIYFSYDVKMKEKGDIPEGYSVSREKKERFSLILESASTNQTSMYLCASSFGKETQYFGPGTRLLVL.